This TCR beta chain was found in a study of radiotherapy plus CTLA-4 blockade in lung cancer. The overall study: Of the patients, more than 15% showed objective responses and about 30% attained disease control. The study, taken as a whole, reports: There was expansion of tumor-derived TCR clones in blood after radiotherapy plus ipilimumab. Interferon-beta and early blood T cell clone dynamics reportedly predicted response best.

The V gene's germline CDR1 is SNHLY and CDR2 FYNNEI. This CDR3 has 13 residues. After removal of 6 bases from V and 2 bases from J, the junction contained 3 bases not matched to a gene. Points on this clone: The antigen remains unidentified.

Some clones are missing from TCRdb's copy, which holds only in-frame ones; the method was immunoSEQ multiplex PCR. The data show about 110,000 clones, 85% seen once. The study gave focal radiation plus ipilimumab CTLA-4 blockade to patients with chemo-refractory metastatic non-small-cell lung cancer. This clonotype originated in a human donor with non-small cell lung cancer that progressed on radiotherapy plus ipilimumab. Some clones in this sample may be carry-over from other donors' samples. The V and J genes are TRBV2 and TRBJ1-1; 7 bases are shared with TRBD1. The sample here was peripheral blood, taken from a patient treated with radiotherapy plus ipilimumab. The CDR3 spells CASRGQINTEAFF. The CDR3 nucleotides read TGTGCCAGCAGGGGACAGATAAACACTGAAGCTTTCTTT.